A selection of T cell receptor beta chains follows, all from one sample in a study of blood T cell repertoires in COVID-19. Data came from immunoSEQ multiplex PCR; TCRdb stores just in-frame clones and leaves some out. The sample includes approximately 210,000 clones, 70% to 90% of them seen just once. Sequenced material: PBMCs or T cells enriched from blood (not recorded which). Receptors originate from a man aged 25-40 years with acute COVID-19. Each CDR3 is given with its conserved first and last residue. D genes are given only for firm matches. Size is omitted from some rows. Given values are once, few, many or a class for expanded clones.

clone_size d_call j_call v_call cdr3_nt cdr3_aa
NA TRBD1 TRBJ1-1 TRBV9 TGTGCCAGCAGCGAGGCCAGGGGGTCTGAAGCTTTCTTT CASSEARGSEAFF
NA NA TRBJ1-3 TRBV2 TGTGCCAGCAGTGGGTCGGTCTCTGGAAACACCATATATTTT CASSGSVSGNTIYF
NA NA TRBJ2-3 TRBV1 TGCACCAGCAGCCACGGGTCTTCAAAGGATACGCAGTATTTT CTSSHGSSKDTQYF
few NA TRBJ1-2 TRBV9 TGTGCCAGCAGCGTAGGCGGGGATGGCTACACCTTC CASSVGGDGYTF
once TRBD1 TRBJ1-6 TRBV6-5 TGTGCCAGCAATTACAGGGGGAACAATTCACCCCTCCACTTT CASNYRGNNSPLHF
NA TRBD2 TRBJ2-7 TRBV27 TGTGCCAGCAGTTCCCCGACTAGCGGGGGGGCACAAGAGCAGTACTTC CASSSPTSGGAQEQYF
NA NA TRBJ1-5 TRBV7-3 TGTGCCAGCAGCTTACAGGGTTACAATCAGCCCCAGCATTTT CASSLQGYNQPQHF
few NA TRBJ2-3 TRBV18 TGTGCCAGCTCTTCGTACAACACAGATACGCAGTATTTT CASSSYNTDTQYF
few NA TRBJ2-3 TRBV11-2 TGTGCCAGCAGCTTATTGGGGCGGGGCAGAAGCACAGATACGCAGTATTTT CASSLLGRGRSTDTQYF
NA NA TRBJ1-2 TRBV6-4 TGTGCCAGCAGCCTACACAGGGAAGCTAACTATGGCTACACCTTC CASSLHREANYGYTF
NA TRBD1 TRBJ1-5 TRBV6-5 TGTGCCAGCAGTCAGGGGGCGGGTCAGCCCCAGCATTTT CASSQGAGQPQHF
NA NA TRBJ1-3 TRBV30 TGTGCCTGGATCCCCAGGTCTGGAAACACCATATATTTT CAWIPRSGNTIYF
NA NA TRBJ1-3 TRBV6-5 TGTGCCAGCAGTTACTCACGACGGAGCTCTGGAAACACCATATATTTT CASSYSRRSSGNTIYF
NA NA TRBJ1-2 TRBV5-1 TGCGCCAGCAGCTTGGCCGGGGGAGCAAACTATGGCTACACCTTC CASSLAGGANYGYTF
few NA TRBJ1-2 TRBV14 TGTGCCAGCAGCATAGCTTCTTATGGCTACACCTTC CASSIASYGYTF
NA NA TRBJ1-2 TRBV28 TGTGCCAGCACCCTACAGGGATCCTATGGCTACACCTTC CASTLQGSYGYTF
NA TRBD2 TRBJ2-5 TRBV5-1 TGCGCCAGCAGGCTGGCTAGCGGGGGTGCAGAGACCCAGTACTTC CASRLASGGAETQYF
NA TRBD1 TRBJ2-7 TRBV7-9 TGTGCCAGCAGCCCAAGGACAGGGGGACCGGAAGCCTACGAGCAGTACTTC CASSPRTGGPEAYEQYF
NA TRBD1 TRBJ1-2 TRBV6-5 TGTGCCAGCAACCCGGACAGGACTAACTATGGCTACACCTTC CASNPDRTNYGYTF
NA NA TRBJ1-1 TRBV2 TGTGCCAGCAGCGACTCGGGTTCAAGCAACACTGAAGCTTTCTTT CASSDSGSSNTEAFF
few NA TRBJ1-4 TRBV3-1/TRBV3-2 TGTGCCAGCAGCCGAACCGACAGATCAACTAATGAAAAACTGTTTTTT CASSRTDRSTNEKLFF
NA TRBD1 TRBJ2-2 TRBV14 TGTGCCAGCAGCCTTCGACAGGGGAACACCGGGGAGCTGTTTTTT CASSLRQGNTGELFF
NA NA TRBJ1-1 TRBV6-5 TGTGCCAGCACGGAGGGCTACACTGAAGCTTTCTTT CASTEGYTEAFF
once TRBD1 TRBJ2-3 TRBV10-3 TGTGCCATCAGCCTGGGACAGGACACAGATACGCAGTATTTT CAISLGQDTDTQYF
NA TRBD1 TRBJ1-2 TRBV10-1 TGCGCCAGCAGTCCGACAGGGTCCTATGGCTACACCTTC CASSPTGSYGYTF
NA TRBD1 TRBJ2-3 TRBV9 TGTGCCAGCAGCGCTCAACTTGGGGGACAGGGCCTTACAGATACGCAGTATTTT CASSAQLGGQGLTDTQYF
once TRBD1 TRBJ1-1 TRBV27 TGTGCCAGCAGCCAAAGGACAGGGGGGGGCACTGAAGCTTTCTTT CASSQRTGGGTEAFF
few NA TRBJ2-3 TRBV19 TGTGCCAGTAGTCCCGTCAGGGGCCGCACAGATACGCAGTATTTT CASSPVRGRTDTQYF
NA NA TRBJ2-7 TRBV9 TGTGCCAGCAGCGTAGGTAACTCCTACGAGCAGTACTTC CASSVGNSYEQYF
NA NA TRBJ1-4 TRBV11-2 TGTGCCAGCAGCACGGGGTTGTATGAAAAACTGTTTTTT CASSTGLYEKLFF
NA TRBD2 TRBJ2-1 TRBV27 TGTGCCAGCAGTCAAACGACTAGCGGGGGGGCCAACGAGCAGTTCTTC CASSQTTSGGANEQFF
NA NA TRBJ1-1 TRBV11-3 TGTGCCAGCAGCTTAGGGGCAGCGAACACTGAAGCTTTCTTT CASSLGAANTEAFF
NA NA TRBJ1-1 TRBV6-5 TGTGCCAGCAAGGGAGGGTGGAACACTGAAGCTTTCTTT CASKGGWNTEAFF
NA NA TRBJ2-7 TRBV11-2 TGTGCCAGCAGCACCGGACAGACCTACGAGCAGTACTTC CASSTGQTYEQYF
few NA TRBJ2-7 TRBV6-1 TGTGCCAGCAGTGAAGGGGGACACTTCTACGAGCAGTACTTC CASSEGGHFYEQYF
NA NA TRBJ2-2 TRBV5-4 TGTGCCAGCAGCCTGAACACCGGGGAGCTGTTTTTT CASSLNTGELFF
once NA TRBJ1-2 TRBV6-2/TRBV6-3 TGTGCCAGCAGTTACTTCCCCTCGGGGGGGGAAGGCTACACCTTC CASSYFPSGGEGYTF
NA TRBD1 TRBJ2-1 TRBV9 TGTGCCAGCAGCGGAGGCCCGCAGGGGGTTGAGCAGTTCTTC CASSGGPQGVEQFF
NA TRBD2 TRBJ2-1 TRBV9 TGTGCCAGCAGCGCAGCGGGACTAGCACCCTACAATGAGCAGTTCTTC CASSAAGLAPYNEQFF
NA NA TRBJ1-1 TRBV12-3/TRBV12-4 TGTGCCAGCAGTTTTAATAGCCTCGGAGCTTTCTTT CASSFNSLGAFF
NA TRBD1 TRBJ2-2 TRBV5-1 TGCGCCAGCAGCAGGGACAGGTCTGGACCCGGGGAGCTGTTTTTT CASSRDRSGPGELFF
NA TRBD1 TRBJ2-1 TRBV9 TGTGCCAGCAGCGTGTCGGGACAGGGGGCCAATGAGCAGTTCTTC CASSVSGQGANEQFF
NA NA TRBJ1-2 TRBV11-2 TGTGCCAGCAGCTTAGGGGGGCCCGTCTCTGGCTACACCTTC CASSLGGPVSGYTF
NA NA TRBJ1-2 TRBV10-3 TGTGCCACCGAGGGGGATACTGTCTATGGCTACACCTTC CATEGDTVYGYTF
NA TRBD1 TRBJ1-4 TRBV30 TGTGCCTCGACAGGGTTACCGGAAAAACTGTTTTTT CASTGLPEKLFF
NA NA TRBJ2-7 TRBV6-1 TGTGCCAGCAGTGAACCATCGACAGGCTTCTACGAGCAGTACTTC CASSEPSTGFYEQYF
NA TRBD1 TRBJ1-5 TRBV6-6 TGTGCCAGCAGTTACTTAGGACAGGGGAATCAGTGGCCCCAGCATTTT CASSYLGQGNQWPQHF
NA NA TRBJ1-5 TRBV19 TGTGCCAGTAGCACGCAGGGGCTAGAGCAGCCCCAGCATTTT CASSTQGLEQPQHF